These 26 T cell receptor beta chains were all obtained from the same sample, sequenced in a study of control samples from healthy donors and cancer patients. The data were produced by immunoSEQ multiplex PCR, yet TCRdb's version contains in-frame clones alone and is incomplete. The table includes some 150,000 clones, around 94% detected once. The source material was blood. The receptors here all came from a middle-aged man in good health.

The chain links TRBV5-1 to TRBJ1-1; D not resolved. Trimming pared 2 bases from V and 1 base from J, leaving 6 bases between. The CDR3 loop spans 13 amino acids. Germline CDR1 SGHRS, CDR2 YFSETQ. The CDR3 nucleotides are TGCGCCAGCAGCTTCCAACAGAACACTGAAGCTTTCTTT. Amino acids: CASSFQQNTEAFF.

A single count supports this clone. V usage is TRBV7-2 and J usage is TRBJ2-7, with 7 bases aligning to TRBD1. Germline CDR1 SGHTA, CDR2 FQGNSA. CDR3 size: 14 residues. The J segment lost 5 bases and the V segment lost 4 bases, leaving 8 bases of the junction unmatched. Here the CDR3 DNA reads TGTGCCAGCAGCTCGGGACAGCCACCCAACGAGCAGTACTTC. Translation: CASSSGQPPNEQYF.

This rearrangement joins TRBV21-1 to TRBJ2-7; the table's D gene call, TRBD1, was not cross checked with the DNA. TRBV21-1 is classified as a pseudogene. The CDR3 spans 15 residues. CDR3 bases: TGTGCCAGCAGCAAAGATGGACACAAGGGATACGAGCAGTACTTC. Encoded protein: CASSKDGHKGYEQYF.

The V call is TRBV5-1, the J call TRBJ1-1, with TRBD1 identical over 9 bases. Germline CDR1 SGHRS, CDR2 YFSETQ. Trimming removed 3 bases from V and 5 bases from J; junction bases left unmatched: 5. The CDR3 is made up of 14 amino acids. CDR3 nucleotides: TGCGCCAGCAGCTCCCCGGACAGGGGAACTGAAGCTTTCTTT. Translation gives CASSSPDRGTEAFF.

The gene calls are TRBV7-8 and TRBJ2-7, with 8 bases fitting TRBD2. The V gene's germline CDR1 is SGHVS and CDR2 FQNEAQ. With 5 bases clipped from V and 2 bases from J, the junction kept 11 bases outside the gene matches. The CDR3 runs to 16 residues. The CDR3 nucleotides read TGTGCCAGCAGCCCCCGTGTCCGGGGGGGGCCCTACGAGCAGTACTTC. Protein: CASSPRVRGGPYEQYF.

CDR3 sequence reads: CASSYGRGSTNEKLFF. CDR3 DNA sequence: TGTGCCAGCAGTTACGGCCGGGGCTCAACTAATGAAAAACTGTTTTTT. The rearrangement uses TRBV6-6 and TRBJ1-4, with D possibly matching TRBD1 (5 bases). CDR3 length: 16 residues. The V end lost 2 bases, the J end lost 0 bases, and 10 bases lay between the germline ends. Germline CDR1 and CDR2: MNHNY and SVGAGI (reference sequence).

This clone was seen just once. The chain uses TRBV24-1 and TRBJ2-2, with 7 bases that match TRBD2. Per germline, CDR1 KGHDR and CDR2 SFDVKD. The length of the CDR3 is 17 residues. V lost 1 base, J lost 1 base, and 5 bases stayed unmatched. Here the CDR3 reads CATSDFPSGMNTGELFF. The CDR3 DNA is TGTGCCACCAGTGATTTTCCTAGCGGAATGAACACCGGGGAGCTGTTTTTT.

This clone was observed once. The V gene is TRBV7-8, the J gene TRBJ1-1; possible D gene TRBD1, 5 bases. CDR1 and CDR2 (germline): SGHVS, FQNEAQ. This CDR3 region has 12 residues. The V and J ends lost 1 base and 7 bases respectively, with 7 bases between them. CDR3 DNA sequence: TGTGCCAGCAGCTTAGGCAGGGATGAAGCTTTCTTT. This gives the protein CASSLGRDEAFF.

Here the CDR3 reads CASSYRTGIPYEQYF. The CDR3 DNA follows: TGTGCCAGCAGTTACAGGACAGGCATCCCCTACGAGCAGTACTTC. This sequence joins TRBV6-2 or TRBV6-3 and TRBJ2-7; TRBD1 matches 7 bases. V gave up 2 bases and J gave up 2 bases; unmatched junction bases: 6. There are 15 residues in the CDR3. Germline V gene data show CDR1 as MNHEY and CDR2 as SVGEGT.

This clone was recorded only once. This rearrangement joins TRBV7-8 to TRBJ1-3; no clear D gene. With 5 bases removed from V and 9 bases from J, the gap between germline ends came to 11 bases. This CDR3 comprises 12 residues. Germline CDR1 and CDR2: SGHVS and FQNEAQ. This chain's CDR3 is CASSPWMGTIYF. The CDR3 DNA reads TGTGCCAGCAGCCCTTGGATGGGCACCATATATTTT.

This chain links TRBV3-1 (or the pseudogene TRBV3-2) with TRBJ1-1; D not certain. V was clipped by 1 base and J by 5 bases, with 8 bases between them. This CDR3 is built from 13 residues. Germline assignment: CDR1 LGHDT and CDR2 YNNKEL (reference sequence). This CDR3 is CASSQVRGTEAFF. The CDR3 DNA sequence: TGTGCCAGCAGCCAAGTCCGGGGAACTGAAGCTTTCTTT.

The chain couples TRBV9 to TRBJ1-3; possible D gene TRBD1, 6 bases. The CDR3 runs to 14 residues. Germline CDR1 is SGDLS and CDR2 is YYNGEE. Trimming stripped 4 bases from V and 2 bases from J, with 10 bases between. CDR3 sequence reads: CASSPGATGNTIYF. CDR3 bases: TGTGCCAGCAGCCCAGGGGCAACTGGAAACACCATATATTTT.

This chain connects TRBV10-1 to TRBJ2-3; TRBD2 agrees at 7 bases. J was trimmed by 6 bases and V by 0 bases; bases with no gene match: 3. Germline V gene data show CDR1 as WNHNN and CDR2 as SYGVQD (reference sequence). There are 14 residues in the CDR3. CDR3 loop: CASSESGGKDTQYF. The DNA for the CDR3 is TGCGCCAGCAGTGAGTCGGGGGGGAAGGATACGCAGTATTTT.

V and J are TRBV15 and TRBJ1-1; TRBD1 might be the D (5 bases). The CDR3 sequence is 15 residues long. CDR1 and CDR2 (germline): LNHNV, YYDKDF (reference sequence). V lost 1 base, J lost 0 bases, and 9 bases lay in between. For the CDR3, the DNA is TGTGCCACCAGCAGAGGGGGACGGTTGAACACTGAAGCTTTCTTT. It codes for CATSRGGRLNTEAFF.

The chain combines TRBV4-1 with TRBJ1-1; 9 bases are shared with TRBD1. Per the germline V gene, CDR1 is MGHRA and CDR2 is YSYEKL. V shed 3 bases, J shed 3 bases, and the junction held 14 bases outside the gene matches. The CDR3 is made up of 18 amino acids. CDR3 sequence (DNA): TGCGCCAGCAGCCAGAGGGAACCGGGACAGGGAACGTACACTGAAGCTTTCTTT. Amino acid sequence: CASSQREPGQGTYTEAFF.

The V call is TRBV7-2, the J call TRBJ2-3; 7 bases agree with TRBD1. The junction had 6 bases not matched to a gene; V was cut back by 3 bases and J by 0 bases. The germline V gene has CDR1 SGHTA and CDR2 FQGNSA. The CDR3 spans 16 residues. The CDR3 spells CASSLGTVPSTDTQYF. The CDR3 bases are TGTGCCAGCAGCTTGGGGACAGTCCCTAGCACAGATACGCAGTATTTT.

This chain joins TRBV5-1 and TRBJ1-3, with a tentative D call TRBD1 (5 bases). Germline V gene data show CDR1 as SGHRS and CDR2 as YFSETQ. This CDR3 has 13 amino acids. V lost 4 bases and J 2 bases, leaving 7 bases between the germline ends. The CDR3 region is CASSGGTGNTIYF. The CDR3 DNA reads TGCGCCAGCAGCGGGGGGACTGGAAACACCATATATTTT.

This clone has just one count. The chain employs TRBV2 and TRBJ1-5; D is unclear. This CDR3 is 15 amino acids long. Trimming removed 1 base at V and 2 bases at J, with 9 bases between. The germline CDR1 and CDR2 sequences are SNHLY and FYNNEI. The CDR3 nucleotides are TGTGCCAGCAGTGAAGAAGGCATACGCAATCAGCCCCAGCATTTT. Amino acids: CASSEEGIRNQPQHF.

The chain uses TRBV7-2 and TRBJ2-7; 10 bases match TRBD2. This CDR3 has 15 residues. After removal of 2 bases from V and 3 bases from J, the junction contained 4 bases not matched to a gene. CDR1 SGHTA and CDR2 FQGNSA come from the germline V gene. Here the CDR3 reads CASSLRTSGIYEQYF. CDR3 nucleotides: TGTGCCAGCAGCTTAAGGACTAGCGGCATCTACGAGCAGTACTTC.

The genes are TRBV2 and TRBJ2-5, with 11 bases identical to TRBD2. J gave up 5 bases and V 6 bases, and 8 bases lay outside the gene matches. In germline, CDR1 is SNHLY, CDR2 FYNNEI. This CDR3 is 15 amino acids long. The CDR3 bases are TGTGCCAGCAGGGTAGCGGGGGGGCCGGGTGAGACCCAGTACTTC. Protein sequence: CASRVAGGPGETQYF.

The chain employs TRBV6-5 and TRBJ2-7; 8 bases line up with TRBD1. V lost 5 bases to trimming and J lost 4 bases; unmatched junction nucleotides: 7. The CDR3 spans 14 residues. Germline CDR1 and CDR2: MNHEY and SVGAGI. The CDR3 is CASSQTGGSYEQYF. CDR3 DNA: TGTGCCAGCAGTCAAACAGGGGGGAGTTACGAGCAGTACTTC.

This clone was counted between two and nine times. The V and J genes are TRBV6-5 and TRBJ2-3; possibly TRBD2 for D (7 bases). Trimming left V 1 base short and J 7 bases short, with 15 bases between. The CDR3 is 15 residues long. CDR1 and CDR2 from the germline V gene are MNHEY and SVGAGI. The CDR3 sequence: CASSYYQEGGNTQYF. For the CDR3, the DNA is TGTGCCAGCAGTTACTACCAGGAGGGGGGGAATACGCAGTATTTT.

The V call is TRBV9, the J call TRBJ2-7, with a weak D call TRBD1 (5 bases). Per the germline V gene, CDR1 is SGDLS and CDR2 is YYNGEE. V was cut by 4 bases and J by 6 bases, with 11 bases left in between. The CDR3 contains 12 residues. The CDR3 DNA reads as TGTGCCAGCAGCCAGGGATTTTCCGAGCAGTACTTC. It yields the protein CASSQGFSEQYF.

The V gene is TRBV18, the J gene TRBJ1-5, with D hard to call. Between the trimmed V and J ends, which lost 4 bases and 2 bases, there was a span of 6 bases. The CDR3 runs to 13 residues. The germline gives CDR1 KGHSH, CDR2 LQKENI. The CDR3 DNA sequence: TGTGCCAGCTCACGCGGGGGCAATCAGCCCCAGCATTTT. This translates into CASSRGGNQPQHF.

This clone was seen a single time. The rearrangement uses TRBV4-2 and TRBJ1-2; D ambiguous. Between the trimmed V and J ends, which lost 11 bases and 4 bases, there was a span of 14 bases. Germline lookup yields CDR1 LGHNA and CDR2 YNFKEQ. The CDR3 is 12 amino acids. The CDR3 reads CAGTSSGYGYTF. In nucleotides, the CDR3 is TGTGCCGGCACCAGTTCTGGCTATGGCTACACCTTC.

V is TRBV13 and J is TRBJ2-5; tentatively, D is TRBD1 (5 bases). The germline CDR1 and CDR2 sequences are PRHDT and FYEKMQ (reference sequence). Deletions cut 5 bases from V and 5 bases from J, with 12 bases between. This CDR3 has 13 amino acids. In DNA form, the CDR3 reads TGTGCCAGCAGCCCCAGGGTGATGGAGACCCAGTACTTC. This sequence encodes CASSPRVMETQYF.